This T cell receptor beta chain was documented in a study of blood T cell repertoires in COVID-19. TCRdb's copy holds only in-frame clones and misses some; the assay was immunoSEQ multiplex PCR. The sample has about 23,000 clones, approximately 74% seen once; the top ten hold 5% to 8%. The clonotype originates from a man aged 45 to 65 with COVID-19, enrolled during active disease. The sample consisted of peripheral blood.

The CDR3 nucleotides read TGTGCCAGCAGCCGTTCCGCAGGGGGTGAAGCTTTCTTT. Amino acid sequence: CASSRSAGGEAFF. The chain employs TRBV12-3 or TRBV12-4 and TRBJ1-1; 7 nucleotides match TRBD1. The CDR3 is 13 residues long. The J segment lost 7 bases and the V segment lost 6 bases, leaving 8 bases of the junction unmatched.